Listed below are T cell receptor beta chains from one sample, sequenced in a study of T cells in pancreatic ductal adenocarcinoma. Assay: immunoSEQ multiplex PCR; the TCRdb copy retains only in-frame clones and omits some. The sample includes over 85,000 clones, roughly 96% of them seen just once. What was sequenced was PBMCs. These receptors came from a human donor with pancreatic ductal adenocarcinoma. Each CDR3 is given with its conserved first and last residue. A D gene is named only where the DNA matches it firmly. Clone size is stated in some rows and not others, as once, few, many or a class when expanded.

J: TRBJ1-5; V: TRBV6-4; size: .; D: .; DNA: TGTGCCAGCAGTGAACAGCACAATCAGCCCCAGCATTTT; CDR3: CASSEQHNQPQHF
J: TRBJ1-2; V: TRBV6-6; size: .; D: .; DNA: TGTGCCAGCAGTTACTTGGGGGGGGCTGGCTACACCTTC; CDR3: CASSYLGGAGYTF
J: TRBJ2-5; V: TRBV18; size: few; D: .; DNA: TGTGCCAGCTCACCAGAGGAGACCCAGTACTTC; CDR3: CASSPEETQYF
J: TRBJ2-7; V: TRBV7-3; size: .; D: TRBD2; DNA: TGTGCCAGCAGCCCTACCGGGACTAGTGTCGACGAGCAGTACTTC; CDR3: CASSPTGTSVDEQYF
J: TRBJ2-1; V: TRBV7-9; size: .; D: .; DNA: TGTGCCAGCAGCTATGCCGTAAGAGTCTGGTTCTTC; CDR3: CASSYAVRVWFF
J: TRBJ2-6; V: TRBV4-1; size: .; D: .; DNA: TGCGCCAGCAGCCAAGTGGGAGGCTCTGGGGCCAACGTCCTGACTTTC; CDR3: CASSQVGGSGANVLTF
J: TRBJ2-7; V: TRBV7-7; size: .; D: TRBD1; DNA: TGTGCTAGCAGCTTCCCTCAGGCAGGACAGGCCTACGAGCAGTACTTC; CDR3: CASSFPQAGQAYEQYF
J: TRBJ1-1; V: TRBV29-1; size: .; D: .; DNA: TGCAGCGTTGAAAGTGGTGGGGCCGCGGCTTTCTTT; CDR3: CSVESGGAAAFF
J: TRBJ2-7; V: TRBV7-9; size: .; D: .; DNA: TGTGCCAGCAGCTTAGCTGCAGGAAACTACGAGCAGTACTTC; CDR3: CASSLAAGNYEQYF
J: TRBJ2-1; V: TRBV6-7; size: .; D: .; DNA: TGTGTCGGGGATCACAATGAGCAGTTCTTC; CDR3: CVGDHNEQFF
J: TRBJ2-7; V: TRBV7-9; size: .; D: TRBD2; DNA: TGTGCCAGCAGCTTAGGACTAGCGGGGGAATACGAGCAGTACTTC; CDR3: CASSLGLAGEYEQYF
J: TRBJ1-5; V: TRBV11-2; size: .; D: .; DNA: TGTGCCAGCAGGCAGGATAGCAATCAGCCCCAGCATTTT; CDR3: CASRQDSNQPQHF
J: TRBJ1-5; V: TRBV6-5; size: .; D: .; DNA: TGTGCCAGCAGAGGGGGGGGCAATCAGCCCCAGCATTTT; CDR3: CASRGGGNQPQHF
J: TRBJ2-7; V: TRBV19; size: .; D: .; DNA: TGTGCCAGTAGCACTGCGGGCCCATACGAGCAGTACTTC; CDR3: CASSTAGPYEQYF
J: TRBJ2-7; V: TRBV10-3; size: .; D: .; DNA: TGTGCCAAGCCGGGGACCTACGAGCAGTACTTC; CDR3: CAKPGTYEQYF
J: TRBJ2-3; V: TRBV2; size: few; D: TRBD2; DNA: TGTGCCAGCAGTCCGACCGGGACTAGCGTCACAGATACGCAGTATTTT; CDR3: CASSPTGTSVTDTQYF
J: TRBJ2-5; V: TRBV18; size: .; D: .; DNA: TGTGCCAGCTCACTGGACTCAGAGACCCAGTACTTC; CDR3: CASSLDSETQYF
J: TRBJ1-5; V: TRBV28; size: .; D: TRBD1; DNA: TGTGCCAGCAGTATAGACAGGGGAGGGAGACAGCCCCAGCATTTT; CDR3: CASSIDRGGRQPQHF
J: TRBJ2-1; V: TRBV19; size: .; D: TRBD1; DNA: TGTGCCAGTAGTATGTCGGGACAGGGCTTTTACAATGAGCAGTTCTTC; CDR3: CASSMSGQGFYNEQFF
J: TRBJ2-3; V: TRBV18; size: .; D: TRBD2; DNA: TGTGCCAGCTCACCACGGGAGGGGACAGATACGCAGTATTTT; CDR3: CASSPREGTDTQYF
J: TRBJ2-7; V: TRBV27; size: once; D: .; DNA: TGTGCCAGCAGTTTAGAGGCGACGCGAACCTACGAGCAGTACTTC; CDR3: CASSLEATRTYEQYF
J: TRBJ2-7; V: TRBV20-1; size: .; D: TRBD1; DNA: TGCAGTGCTGTGCTCGGATTGGGACAGACCTTC; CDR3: CSAVLGLGQTF
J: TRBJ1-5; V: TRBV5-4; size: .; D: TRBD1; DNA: TGTGCCAGCAGCTTGGACGGGACAGTTTATAGCAATCAGCCCCAGCATTTT; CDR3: CASSLDGTVYSNQPQHF
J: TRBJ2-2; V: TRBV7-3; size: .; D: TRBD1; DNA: TGTGCCAGCAGCTTAAGAGCGGGACAGGGATCCGGGGAGCTGTTTTTT; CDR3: CASSLRAGQGSGELFF
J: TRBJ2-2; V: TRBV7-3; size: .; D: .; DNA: TGTGCCAGCAGCCAATCCCAGACAAGCACCGGGGAGCTGTTTTTT; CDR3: CASSQSQTSTGELFF
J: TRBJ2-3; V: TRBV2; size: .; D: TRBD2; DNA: TGTGCCAGCAGGAAGGGGCTAGCGGGAATAGATACGCAGTATTTT; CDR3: CASRKGLAGIDTQYF
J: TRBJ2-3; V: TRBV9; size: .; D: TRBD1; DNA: TGTGCCAGCAGCCTCGGGACAGGGGGCCCGCTTTGGACAGATACGCAGTATTTT; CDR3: CASSLGTGGPLWTDTQYF